The clone carrying this T cell receptor (beta chain) showed up many times. These data come from a study of early T cells in non-severe SARS-CoV-2 infection. Via MiXCR, TCRdb re-called the 5' RACE reads, giving one row per CDR3 protein. The sample contains 15,000 to 20,000 distinct CDR3 sequences, about 5.5% of which appear only once. The receptor comes from an adult who was a healthcare worker with PCR-confirmed SARS-CoV-2 infection or an uninfected control (not recorded which). Sequencing input: whole blood.

The CDR3 reads CATSDSAGNTDTQYF. Written as DNA, the CDR3 is TGTGCCACCAGTGATTCCGCCGGGAACACAGATACGCAGTATTTT. The V and J genes are TRBV24-1 and TRBJ2-3; the D gene is possibly TRBD2 (5 bases). With 2 bases removed from V and 2 bases from J, the gap between germline ends came to 10 bases. Germline-derived CDR1 and CDR2 are KGHDR and SFDVKD. The CDR3 has 15 residues.